One and the same sample provided the 19 T cell receptor beta chains below, sequenced in a study of regulatory T cells in long-lasting Graves disease. Time point indicated: newly diagnosed GD, antithyroid drugs for less than 3 months. Following extraction of RNA from PBMCs, that RNA was used to make the TCR library. Arm-PCR with iRepertoire HTBI primers amplified the CDR3 regions for these TCR beta libraries. In TCRdb, the multiplex PCR reads were re-called with MiXCR into one record per CDR3 protein. The repertoire holds a few hundred thousand distinct CDR3 sequences, approximately 12% seen once, with about 20% in the top ten. The same data also went into a second study, on T cells in Graves' hyperthyroidism and ophthalmopathy.

This material consisted of peripheral blood mononuclear cells (PBMCs), taken at new diagnosis, from a patient treated with antithyroid drugs. These receptors came from a woman between 18 and 30 years old with Graves disease.

The chain has TRBV10-3 and TRBJ1-2; D gene ambiguous. The CDR3 consists of 14 residues. In germline, CDR1 is ENHRY, CDR2 SYGVKD. V lost 4 bases, J lost 0 bases, and 9 bases lay in between. Here the CDR3 reads CAISGGRANYGYTF. The CDR3 DNA reads as TGTGCCATCAGTGGTGGCAGAGCTAACTATGGCTACACCTTC.

Ten or more counts support this clonotype. The J gene is TRBJ2-5, the V gene TRBV6-1; D uncertain. Between the trimmed V and J ends, which lost 7 bases and 2 bases, there was a span of 11 bases. Per the germline V gene, CDR1 is MNHNS and CDR2 is SASEGT. The CDR3 contains 13 residues. The CDR3 DNA sequence: TGTGCCAGCAATCGCGGAGCACAAGAGACCCAGTACTTC. Its translation is CASNRGAQETQYF.

The rearrangement uses TRBV6-2 or TRBV6-3 and TRBJ2-7, with D perhaps matching TRBD2 (5 bases). Trimming took off 0 bases at V and 12 bases at J, with 15 bases between the two ends. This CDR3 comprises 13 residues. Germline lookup yields CDR1 MNHEY and CDR2 SVGEGT. As DNA, the CDR3 is TGTGCCAGCAGTTACTCCAGCACTAGTCGCGGGTACTTC. Protein sequence: CASSYSSTSRGYF.

Of note for this clonotype: Possible read error: a much larger clone is one base away. The rearrangement joins TRBV6-1 to TRBJ2-1; D may match TRBD1 or TRBD2 (5 bases each). The length of the CDR3 is 14 residues. The germline V gene has CDR1 MNHNS and CDR2 SASEGT. The CDR3 DNA reads TGTGCCAGCAATCGGGGCCAGCCCTACGATGAGCAGTTCTTC. This codes for CASNRGQPYDEQFF.

This clonotype has at least ten counts. The V and J genes are TRBV27 and TRBJ2-3; D is uncertain. Germline CDR1 MNHEY, CDR2 SMNVEV (reference sequence). This CDR3 contains 12 residues. Deletions cut 5 bases from V and 5 bases from J, with 8 bases between. CDR3 sequence reads: CASSLTKDTQYF. CDR3 bases: TGTGCCAGCAGTCTGACAAAAGATACGCAGTATTTT.

This clonotype was counted many times. The chain combines TRBV3-1 with TRBJ2-5; D is unresolved. The germline V gene has CDR1 LGHDT and CDR2 YNNKEL (reference sequence). The CDR3 runs to 14 residues. Trimming shortened V by 4 bases and J by 2 bases, and 11 bases separated the two germline ends. The CDR3 is CASSRGAMQETQYF. Here the CDR3 DNA reads TGTGCCAGCAGCCGCGGCGCTATGCAAGAGACCCAGTACTTC.

The chain couples TRBV7-8 to TRBJ1-1, with TRBD1 matching over 8 bases. Germline V CDR1 and CDR2: SGHVS, FQNEAQ. The CDR3 contains 16 residues. Losses at the gene ends were 6 bases for V and 1 base for J; bases not matched to a gene: 10. The CDR3 spells CASRLAYRGRNTEAFF. CDR3 DNA: TGTGCCAGCAGGCTGGCGTACAGGGGGAGGAACACTGAAGCTTTCTTT. The whole variable domain, remainder taken from reference TRBV7-8 and TRBJ1-1, is GAGVSQSPRYKVAKRGQDVALRCDPISGHVSLFWYQQALGQGPEFLTYFQNEAQLDKSGLPSDRFFAERPEGSVSTLKIQRTQQEDSAVYLCASRLAYRGRNTEAFFGQGTRLTVV.

The V call is TRBV5-4, the J call TRBJ2-1, with D perhaps TRBD2 (6 bases). V was cut by 0 bases and J by 6 bases, with 16 bases left in between. Looked up from germline, CDR1 is SGHNT and CDR2 is YYREEE (reference sequence). The CDR3 sequence is 16 residues long. CDR3 DNA sequence: TGTGCCAGCAGCTTGGGGACTACCTTAATCGCCAATGAGCAGTTCTTC. Translated, it gives CASSLGTTLIANEQFF.

V usage is TRBV7-2 and J usage is TRBJ2-6, with D perhaps matching TRBD1 (5 bases). Germline assignment: CDR1 SGHTA and CDR2 FQGNSA. The CDR3 runs 21 residues. Trimming took 5 bases from V and 0 from J, leaving 26 bases between them. CDR3 residues: CASSRPRLHIGDTSGANVLTF. CDR3 nucleotides: TGTGCCAGCAGCCGACCCCGGCTTCACATAGGGGATACCTCTGGGGCCAACGTCCTGACTTTC.

This clonotype was observed many times. CDR3 sequence reads: CSARPKTGWNTEAFF. The CDR3 bases are TGCAGTGCTAGACCTAAGACAGGGTGGAACACTGAAGCTTTCTTT. The chain carries TRBV20-1 and TRBJ1-1; 7 nucleotides line up with TRBD1. V was clipped by 2 bases and J by 1 base; unmatched bases: 7. The CDR3 totals 15 residues. Germline-derived CDR1 and CDR2 are DFQATT and SNEGSKA (reference sequence).

The rearrangement links TRBV11-2 to TRBJ2-3, with D perhaps being TRBD1 or TRBD2 (5 bases each). CDR3 size: 16 residues. Germline loops: CDR1 SGHAT, CDR2 FQNNGV. The V gene lost 6 bases and the J gene lost 5 bases, with 21 bases spanning the gap. CDR3 DNA: TGTGCCAGCAGTTCCCGGATTACGGGGCGAGGAGATACGCAGTATTTT. It encodes CASSSRITGRGDTQYF.

This clonotype was seen ten or more times. The V and J genes are TRBV11-2 and TRBJ2-7; D remains ambiguous. Looked up from germline, CDR1 is SGHAT and CDR2 is FQNNGV. The CDR3 sequence is 16 residues long. V dropped 4 bases and J dropped 2 bases, with 18 bases sitting between them. The CDR3 DNA follows: TGTGCCAGCAGCTCCGCCTCCTGGACGGGTACCTACGAGCAGTACTTC. Translating it yields CASSSASWTGTYEQYF.

This clonotype showed up just a few times. CDR3 DNA: TGTGCCAGTAGTGCAGGGACAGGAGCTAACTATGGCTACACCTTC. Translating it yields CASSAGTGANYGYTF. The chain uses TRBV19 and TRBJ1-2; TRBD1 matches 8 bases. After removal of 5 bases from V and 0 bases from J, the junction contained 5 bases not matched to a gene. Germline CDR1 and CDR2: LNHDA and SQIVND (reference sequence). This CDR3 is built from 15 residues.

This clonotype was seen many times. This rearrangement joins TRBV10-3 to TRBJ1-2; D is unclear. V was pared by 3 bases and J by 0 bases, with 8 bases between. The CDR3 is made up of 14 amino acids. Germline V gene lookup returns CDR1 ENHRY and CDR2 SYGVKD. The DNA for the CDR3 is TGTGCCATCAGTGAAGCGGGCCCTAACTATGGCTACACCTTC. Translated: CAISEAGPNYGYTF.

This clonotype has at least ten counts. The V gene is TRBV7-3, the J gene TRBJ2-5; 8 bases line up with TRBD1. The CDR3 consists of 14 residues. The germline V gene has CDR1 SGHTA and CDR2 FQGTGA. J lost 0 bases, V lost 4 bases, and 1 base had no gene match. CDR3 sequence reads: CASSSTGDQETQYF. In DNA, the CDR3 is TGTGCCAGCAGCTCGACAGGGGACCAAGAGACCCAGTACTTC. Full variable domain (missing parts from reference TRBV7-3 and TRBJ2-5): GAGVSQTPSNKVTEKGKYVELRCDPISGHTALYWYRQSLGQGPEFLIYFQGTGAADDSGLPNDRFFAVRPEGSVSTLKIQRTERGDSAVYLCASSSTGDQETQYFGPGTRLLVL.

The DNA of the CDR3 is TGCAGTGCTAGAGATTGGGGGGGACCGCCTAACTATGGCTACACCTTC. Translated: CSARDWGGPPNYGYTF. The chain links TRBV20-1 to TRBJ1-2, with D possibly being TRBD1 (5 bases). The CDR3 sequence is 16 residues long. Trimming cost V 0 bases and J 0 bases, with 14 bases left between them. Per the germline V gene, CDR1 is DFQATT and CDR2 is SNEGSKA (reference sequence).

This clonotype has a count of ten or more. The chain recombines TRBV24-1 with TRBJ2-1; 12 bases are shared with TRBD2. Germline values: CDR1 KGHDR, CDR2 SFDVKD. The CDR3 length is 18 residues. The trim removed 10 bases at V and 7 bases at J, leaving 19 bases unmatched. Here the CDR3 reads CATTSSGRAGGVRNEQFF. The CDR3 coding sequence is TGTGCCACGACCTCTAGCGGGAGGGCCGGAGGGGTTAGGAATGAGCAGTTCTTC.

This clonotype was observed at least ten times. The rearrangement joins TRBV18 to TRBJ2-1, with D maybe TRBD2 (5 bases). V lost 2 bases and J lost 7, with 12 bases in between. Per germline, CDR1 KGHSH and CDR2 LQKENI. The CDR3 is made up of 14 amino acids. CDR3 loop: CASSPYSGGNEQFF. DNA for the CDR3: TGTGCCAGCTCACCATATTCAGGAGGAAATGAGCAGTTCTTC.

The chain has TRBV7-3 and TRBJ2-7; the D gene could be TRBD1 or TRBD2 (5 bases each). This CDR3 is built from 15 residues. CDR1 and CDR2 from the germline V gene are SGHTA and FQGTGA. V shed 5 bases and J shed 4 bases, with 18 bases lying between them. CDR3 amino acids: CASSGPGTERYEQYV. CDR3 in DNA: TGTGCCAGCAGCGGACCCGGGACCGAACGGTACGAGCAGTACGTC.